Shown below are 32 T cell receptor beta chains from a single sample sequenced in a study of blood T cell repertoires in COVID-19. Profiled with immunoSEQ multiplex PCR; TCRdb holds only in-frame clones, not every one. The sample holds under 550,000 clones; roughly 89% are singletons and the top ten take roughly 0.76%. Source material: peripheral blood. Receptor source: a man younger than 35 with COVID-19, enrolled during active disease.

In this sample, this clone turned up once. This sequence joins TRBV21-1 and TRBJ2-3; TRBD2 reflects the table's D call only, with no check against the DNA. TRBV21-1 is a pseudogene locus. The CDR3 consists of 13 residues. The CDR3 here is CASSNTRVDTQYF. The DNA for the CDR3 is TGTGCCAGCAGCAATACTAGAGTAGATACGCAGTATTTT.

This chain uses TRBV7-9 with TRBJ2-5, with TRBD2 identical over 7 bases. The germline V gene encodes CDR1 SEHNR and CDR2 FQNEAQ (reference sequence). With V trimmed by 6 bases and J by 9 bases, 19 bases remained unmatched. The CDR3 has 16 residues. CDR3 sequence (DNA): TGTGCCAGCAGGCCTGGGACTACACAGGAAGGGGTTCCCCAGTACTTC. The encoded protein is CASRPGTTQEGVPQYF.

The chain uses TRBV2 and TRBJ2-4, with D possibly TRBD2 on 6 matching bases. The length of the CDR3 is 16 residues. The germline gives CDR1 SNHLY, CDR2 FYNNEI. V shed 7 bases and J shed 0 bases, with 16 bases lying between them. The CDR3 here is CASTPERALAKNIQYF. The CDR3 DNA reads as TGTGCCAGCACCCCAGAGCGGGCGCTAGCCAAAAACATTCAGTACTTC.

The CDR3 nucleotides read TGTGCCAGTAGGCCCAGCGGTTTGGGGTACAATGAGCAGTTCTTC. This translates into CASRPSGLGYNEQFF. This sequence joins TRBV19 and TRBJ2-1; tentatively, D is TRBD2 (5 bases). This CDR3 region has 15 residues. Between the trimmed V and J ends, which lost 6 bases and 4 bases, there was a span of 16 bases. Germline CDR1 reads LNHDA; CDR2 reads SQIVND (reference sequence).

The rearrangement joins TRBV24-1 to TRBJ2-7, with D perhaps matching TRBD2 (5 bases). The CDR3 is 13 residues long. CDR1 is KGHDR, CDR2 SFDVKD, per germline. The germline V and J ends were trimmed by 5 bases and 3 bases, with 10 bases remaining between them. The CDR3 loop reads CATSASAGYEQYF. CDR3 in DNA: TGTGCCACCAGTGCTAGTGCGGGCTACGAGCAGTACTTC.

The J gene is TRBJ2-1, the V gene TRBV7-9; 11 bases are a match to TRBD2. The V segment lost 4 bases and the J segment 4 bases; nucleotides outside the gene matches: 12. In germline, CDR1 is SEHNR, CDR2 FQNEAQ (reference sequence). This CDR3 has 18 amino acids. CDR3 region: CASSSVSGRVPLYNEQFF. The CDR3 bases are TGTGCCAGCAGCTCAGTTAGCGGGAGGGTCCCACTGTACAATGAGCAGTTCTTC.

The genes are TRBV20-1 and TRBJ1-3, with D perhaps matching TRBD1 (5 bases). V lost 3 bases and J lost 4, with 13 bases in between. The length of the CDR3 is 14 residues. Germline V gives CDR1 DFQATT, CDR2 SNEGSKA (reference sequence). Here the CDR3 reads CSASPAGLGNTIYF. The CDR3 DNA sequence: TGCAGTGCTAGTCCCGCAGGGTTGGGAAACACCATATATTTT.

This chain connects TRBV12-3 or TRBV12-4 to TRBJ2-7, with 7 bases aligning to TRBD1. With V trimmed by 5 bases and J by 12 bases, 13 bases remained unmatched. The CDR3 loop spans 13 amino acids. In nucleotides, the CDR3 is TGTGCCAGCAGTCCCTCAGACAGGGTAATTACGTACTTC. Amino acid sequence: CASSPSDRVITYF.

The chain recombines TRBV9 with TRBJ2-1; 7 positions match TRBD2. The germline CDR1 and CDR2 sequences are SGDLS and YYNGEE. Trimming at V came to 2 bases and at J to 9 bases, leaving 8 bases not matched to a gene. The CDR3 length is 14 residues. The CDR3 spells CASSVAPLAAEQFF. In nucleotides, the CDR3 is TGTGCCAGCAGCGTTGCCCCTCTAGCGGCTGAGCAGTTCTTC.

The chain couples TRBV2 to TRBJ2-5, with a possible D match to TRBD2 (7 bases). There are 19 residues in the CDR3. Trimming pared 6 bases from V and 4 bases from J, leaving 30 bases between. Looked up from germline, CDR1 is SNHLY and CDR2 is FYNNEI. In DNA form, the CDR3 reads TGTGCCAGCAGCCACGGCCTTCTAGCGGCAGGGGACCGGGCAGAGACCCAGTACTTC. Translation: CASSHGLLAAGDRAETQYF. Using reference TRBV2 and TRBJ2-5 for the parts outside the CDR3, the full variable domain is EPEVTQTPSHQVTQMGQEVILRCVPISNHLYFYWYRQILGQKVEFLVSFYNNEISEKSEIFDDQFSVERPDGSNFTLKIRSTKLEDSAMYFCASSHGLLAAGDRAETQYFGPGTRLLVL.

This clone was recorded only once. CDR3 nucleotide sequence: TGTGCCAGCAGCTTGGGACCCCAGGGCGCCCCTGGAGATACGCAGTATTTT. Its protein product is CASSLGPQGAPGDTQYF. V gene TRBV5-5 combines with J gene TRBJ2-3; D is possibly TRBD1 (5 bases). The CDR3 sequence is 17 residues long. V dropped 0 bases and J dropped 5 bases, with 19 bases sitting between them. Germline assignment: CDR1 SGHKS and CDR2 YYEKEE (reference sequence). Full variable domain (outside the CDR3, taken from reference TRBV5-5 and TRBJ2-3): DAGVTQSPTHLIKTRGQQVTLRCSPISGHKSVSWYQQVLGQGPQFIFQYYEKEERGRGNFPDRFSARQFPNYSSELNVNALLLGDSALYLCASSLGPQGAPGDTQYFGPGTRLTVL.

The chain employs TRBV5-1 and TRBJ2-1, with 8 bases lining up with TRBD1. This CDR3 region has 17 residues. J gave up 4 bases and V 4 bases, and 13 bases lay outside the gene matches. Germline V gene lookup returns CDR1 SGHRS and CDR2 YFSETQ. The CDR3 DNA sequence: TGCGCCAGCAGCCGAGGCGGTACAGGGGGACATTACAATGAGCAGTTCTTC. Its translation: CASSRGGTGGHYNEQFF.

In its sample, this clone was seen once. The chain is built from TRBV30 and TRBJ2-1; weak D call: TRBD1 (6 bases). The germline V gene has CDR1 GTSNPN and CDR2 SVGIG (reference sequence). CDR3 size: 15 residues. V was clipped by 7 bases and J by 6 bases, with 22 bases between them. CDR3 bases: TGTGCCTTGCTGACCTCAGGGGTGATGGGCAATGAGCAGTTCTTC. Amino acids: CALLTSGVMGNEQFF. The whole variable domain, filled in from reference TRBV30 and TRBJ2-1, reads SQTIHQWPATLVQPVGSPLSLECTVEGTSNPNLYWYRQAAGRGLQLLFYSVGIGQISSEVPQNLSASRPQDRQFILSSKKLLLSDSGFYLCALLTSGVMGNEQFFGPGTRLTVL.

V usage is TRBV10-1 and J usage is TRBJ2-3; D is perhaps TRBD1 (6 bases). The CDR3 sequence is 14 residues long. V shed 4 bases and J shed 0 bases, with 8 bases lying between them. The germline CDR1 and CDR2 sequences are WNHNN and SYGVQD (reference sequence). This CDR3 reads CASSVDRSTDTQYF. The CDR3, as DNA: TGCGCCAGCAGTGTCGACAGGAGCACAGATACGCAGTATTTT.

The chain uses TRBV6-5 and TRBJ2-1; no clear D. Trimming cost V 5 bases and J 6 bases, with 11 bases left between them. CDR1 is MNHEY, CDR2 SVGAGI, per germline. CDR3 length: 13 residues. Here the CDR3 reads CASSLRSRNEQFF. The CDR3 nucleotides read TGTGCCAGCAGTCTCCGTTCCCGCAATGAGCAGTTCTTC.

CDR3 DNA sequence: TGTGCCAGCAGCTTAACCGGGACAGGGGAGGTCGGGGAGCTGTTTTTT. This gives the protein CASSLTGTGEVGELFF. The V and J genes are TRBV9 and TRBJ2-2; 10 positions agree with TRBD1. Germline V gene data show CDR1 as SGDLS and CDR2 as YYNGEE. Losses at the gene ends were 4 bases for V and 7 bases for J; bases not matched to a gene: 10. The CDR3 is made up of 16 amino acids.

The chain links TRBV9 to TRBJ1-1; D gene unclear. V shed 0 bases and J shed 0 bases, with 6 bases lying between them. The CDR3 loop spans 14 amino acids. Germline CDR1 and CDR2: SGDLS and YYNGEE. CDR3 in DNA: TGTGCCAGCAGCGTAGAGAGCATGAACACTGAAGCTTTCTTT. Encoded protein: CASSVESMNTEAFF.

This rearrangement joins TRBV30 to TRBJ2-4; 13 positions agree with TRBD2. V lost 5 bases to trimming and J lost 1 base; unmatched junction nucleotides: 8. Germline assignment: CDR1 GTSNPN and CDR2 SVGIG (reference sequence). The CDR3 is 17 residues long. CDR3 residues: CAWGLAGASWAKNIQYF. The CDR3 nucleotides are TGTGCCTGGGGACTAGCGGGAGCTAGCTGGGCCAAAAACATTCAGTACTTC.

The chain links TRBV7-9 to TRBJ1-5; 7 positions match TRBD1. The CDR3 length is 13 residues. Germline V gene lookup returns CDR1 SEHNR and CDR2 FQNEAQ (reference sequence). Trimming at V came to 4 bases and at J to 7 bases, leaving 4 bases not matched to a gene. The CDR3 here is CASSSTGDQPQHF. CDR3 DNA sequence: TGTGCCAGCAGCTCTACAGGGGACCAGCCCCAGCATTTT.

This sequence joins TRBV11-2 and TRBJ2-7; 14 nucleotides match TRBD2. The CDR3 contains 16 residues. The ends lost 0 bases at V and 3 bases at J; junction bases unmatched: 1. From germline, CDR1 is SGHAT and CDR2 FQNNGV. CDR3 residues: CASSLDGTSGSYEQYF. As DNA, the CDR3 is TGTGCCAGCAGCTTAGATGGGACTAGCGGGAGCTACGAGCAGTACTTC. Full variable domain (outside the CDR3, taken from reference TRBV11-2 and TRBJ2-7): EAGVAQSPRYKIIEKRQSVAFWCNPISGHATLYWYQQILGQGPKLLIQFQNNGVVDDSQLPKDRFSAERLKGVDSTLKIQPAKLEDSAVYLCASSLDGTSGSYEQYFGPGTRLTVT.

Worth noting for this clone: Within the sample, other DNA sequences also encode this same CDR3. The V and J genes are TRBV12-3 or TRBV12-4 and TRBJ2-1; no firm D call. The CDR3 is made up of 11 amino acids. Trimming left V 1 base short and J 9 bases short, with 4 bases between. CDR3 in DNA: TGTGCCAGCAGTTTAGATATTGAGCAGTTCTTC. Its translation is CASSLDIEQFF.

The V gene is TRBV13, the J gene TRBJ2-3; 12 bases line up with TRBD2. The junction had 1 base not matched to a gene; V was cut back by 3 bases and J by 6 bases. CDR1 is PRHDT and CDR2 is FYEKMQ in the germline V gene (reference sequence). The CDR3 has 14 residues. In DNA, the CDR3 is TGTGCCAGCAGCTTCGGACTAGCGGGGGATACGCAGTATTTT. Its translation is CASSFGLAGDTQYF.

The CDR3 protein is CASSIGSHPNTEAFF. The CDR3 coding sequence is TGTGCCAGTAGTATAGGCTCACATCCGAACACTGAAGCTTTCTTT. The chain carries TRBV19 and TRBJ1-1; D call uncertain. Germline CDR1 and CDR2: LNHDA and SQIVND (reference sequence). Trimming pared 1 base from V and 1 base from J, leaving 10 bases between. The CDR3 is 15 amino acids.

V and J are TRBV3-1 (or the pseudogene TRBV3-2) and TRBJ2-3, with 7 bases matching TRBD1. This CDR3 comprises 14 residues. J gave up 7 bases and V 4 bases, and 8 bases lay outside the gene matches. Germline-derived CDR1 and CDR2 are LGHDT and YNNKEL (reference sequence). The CDR3: CASSRRGTVNTQYF. Here the CDR3 DNA reads TGTGCCAGCAGCCGTAGGGGGACAGTTAATACGCAGTATTTT.

This clone was seen a handful of times. The chain carries TRBV21-1 and TRBJ1-2; the D call of TRBD1 is as the table states it, not checked on the DNA. TRBV21-1 is shown as a pseudogene. The CDR3 is made up of 13 amino acids. CDR3 region: CASSKTGGYGYTF. The CDR3 bases are TGTGCCAGCAGCAAGACAGGGGGCTATGGCTACACCTTC.

The J gene is TRBJ1-1, the V gene TRBV23-1, with D tentatively TRBD1 (6 bases). TRBV23-1 belongs to the ORF category, with a function that is uncertain. The CDR3 totals 13 residues. V lost 7 bases and J 0 bases, leaving 9 bases between the germline ends. The chain's CDR3 is CASNRDMNTEAFF. The CDR3 DNA is TGCGCCAGCAACAGGGACATGAACACTGAAGCTTTCTTT.

The chain employs TRBV7-6 and TRBJ2-7, with 12 bases aligning to TRBD2. Trimming took 1 base from V and 3 from J; bases not matched to a gene: 1. This CDR3 has 15 residues. The germline gives CDR1 SGHVS, CDR2 FNYEAQ. The CDR3 bases are TGTGCCAGCAGCTTAGGGACTAGCGGGGACTACGAGCAGTACTTC. This sequence encodes CASSLGTSGDYEQYF.

The gene calls are TRBV5-6 and TRBJ2-1; tentatively, D is TRBD2 (6 bases). The CDR3 has 13 residues. V was pared by 4 bases and J by 10 bases, with 15 bases between. The germline V gene has CDR1 SGHDT and CDR2 YYEEEE. Written as DNA, the CDR3 is TGTGCCAGCAGCCTTCCGCCCGCGGGGGAGCAGTTCTTC. Translating gives CASSLPPAGEQFF.

The genes are TRBV28 and TRBJ1-2; the match to TRBD1 covers 9 bases. The CDR3 is made up of 13 amino acids. Germline V CDR1 and CDR2: MDHEN, SYDVKM. The V segment lost 5 bases and the J segment 5 bases; nucleotides outside the gene matches: 3. Written as DNA, the CDR3 is TGTGCCAGCAGTGAACAGGGGGCTTATGGCTACACCTTC. Translating gives CASSEQGAYGYTF.

In this sample, this clone turned up once. The CDR3 loop reads CASNPGGSENSPLHF. The CDR3 DNA reads as TGTGCCAGCAATCCGGGGGGCTCGGAGAATTCACCCCTCCACTTT. The rearrangement links TRBV2 to TRBJ1-6; a possible D gene is TRBD1 (6 bases). CDR1 SNHLY and CDR2 FYNNEI come from the germline V gene. This CDR3 has 15 residues. V was cut by 7 bases and J by 7 bases, with 17 bases left in between.

The V gene is TRBV6-5, the J gene TRBJ2-5; the D gene is possibly TRBD1 (6 bases). Trimming took off 6 bases at V and 2 bases at J, with 13 bases between the two ends. The germline V gene has CDR1 MNHEY and CDR2 SVGAGI. This CDR3 region has 14 residues. CDR3 coding DNA: TGTGCCAGCAGGAGCGGACAGATTCAAGAGACCCAGTACTTC. The encoded protein is CASRSGQIQETQYF.

This sequence joins TRBV27 and TRBJ1-1; TRBD1 agrees at 7 bases. This CDR3 comprises 14 residues. Trimming removed 11 bases from V and 5 bases from J; junction bases left unmatched: 14. From germline, CDR1 is MNHEY and CDR2 SMNVEV (reference sequence). The CDR3 region is CAGSFDPGGTEAFF. The CDR3 region has the DNA TGTGCCGGCTCCTTCGACCCAGGGGGGACTGAAGCTTTCTTT.